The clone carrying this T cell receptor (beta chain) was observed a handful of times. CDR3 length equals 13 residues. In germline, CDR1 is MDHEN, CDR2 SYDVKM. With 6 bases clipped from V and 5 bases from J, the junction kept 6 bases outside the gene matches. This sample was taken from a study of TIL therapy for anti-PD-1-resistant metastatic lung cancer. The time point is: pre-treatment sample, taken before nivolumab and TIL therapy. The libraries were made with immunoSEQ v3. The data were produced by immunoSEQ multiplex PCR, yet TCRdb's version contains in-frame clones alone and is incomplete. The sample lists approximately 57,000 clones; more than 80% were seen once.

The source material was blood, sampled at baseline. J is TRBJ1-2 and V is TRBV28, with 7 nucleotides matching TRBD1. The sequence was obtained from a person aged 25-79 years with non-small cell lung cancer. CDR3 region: CASRGDRAYGYTF. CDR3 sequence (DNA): TGTGCCAGCAGGGGAGACAGGGCTTATGGCTACACCTTC.